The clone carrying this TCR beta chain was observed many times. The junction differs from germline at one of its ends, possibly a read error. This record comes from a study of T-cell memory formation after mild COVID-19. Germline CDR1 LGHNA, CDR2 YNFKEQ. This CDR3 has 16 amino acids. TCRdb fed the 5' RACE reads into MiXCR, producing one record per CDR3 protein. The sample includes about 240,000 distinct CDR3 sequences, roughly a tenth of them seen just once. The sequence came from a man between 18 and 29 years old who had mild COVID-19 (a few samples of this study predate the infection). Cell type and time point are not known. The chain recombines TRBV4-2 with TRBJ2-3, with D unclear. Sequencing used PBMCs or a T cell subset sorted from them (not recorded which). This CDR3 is CASSQDWNAGTDTQYF. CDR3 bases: TGCGCCAGCAGCCAAGATTGGAACGCTGGCACAGATACGCAGTATTTT.